This T cell receptor beta chain was profiled in a study of blood T cell repertoires in COVID-19 (dated by TCRdb to about 2020). Some background on the complete study: Collaborator samples came from the United States, Italy and Spain and covered acute and convalescent phases of COVID-19. The material from the prospective study consisted of cDNA or gDNA derived from T cells, B-cell-depleted T cells, or PBMCs. Subjects who had been exposed to COVID-19, were actively infected with it, or had recovered from it provided the deeply sampled blood TCRbeta repertoires that made up the dataset. The repertoires were made available in a free public database intended to serve as a resource for research on the immune response to SARS-CoV-2. The samples were drawn from two sources: the first 160 participants of the ongoing ImmuneRACE study, and about 1,300 subjects contributed by 6 global collaborators. The sample metadata nearly always contained a de-identified subject ID, COVID-19 status, age in years and sex. HLA class I and class II types, where available, came from metadata supplied by the sample provider rather than from assay-based typing. Summary of the overall study and its limitations: The quantity of clinical and demographic metadata differed by source and by participant and was supplied without curation.

Relative to germline, V is 5 bases shorter and J is 10 bases shorter, with 20 bases between their ends. The germline V gene supplies CDR1 MDHEN and CDR2 SYDVKM. The CDR3 numbers 14 residues from cysteine through phenylalanine. The only DNA kept is the CDR3, 42 bases in frame from the first base. The immunoSEQ Assay, a bias-controlled multiplex PCR, was used to amplify TCRbeta CDR3 regions from genomic DNA. Regarding the original processing steps: Nucleated cell counts per sample were estimated from amplification of reference gene primers within the assay. Sequence reads were collapsed and filtered to measure the absolute abundance of every unique TCRbeta CDR3 rearrangement. For each sample, productive Simpson clonality was calculated as the square root of Simpson's diversity index over productive rearrangements. TCRdb mirrors the immuneACCESS table, restricted to in-frame sequences. Some clones are absent from its copies; in checked studies, under half trace to an unresolved V gene, and the reason for the others is unknown. That table furnishes V, J and clone size, whereas the DNA furnished D and trimming. Within this sample are around 220,000 clones, with over 75% of them counted one time only. Around 5.1% of the sample is taken by the ten largest.

On this clone: Which antigen it targets is not known. Base qualities are not provided; no much larger clone lies one nucleotide away.

Collaborating institutions collected whole blood in K2EDTA tubes following their own protocols. For TCRbeta analysis, collaborators shipped samples in one of three forms: frozen whole blood, isolated PBMCs, or DNA extracted from either of those sample types. Sequencing used peripheral blood. Recombination linked TRBV28 to TRBJ1-1; a weak D assignment points to TRBD1 (5 bases agree). The receptor was isolated from a human donor in a cohort sampled during active COVID-19. CDR3 sequence: CASSPGVRDFTAFF. The nucleotides read TGTGCCAGCAGTCCCGGTGTGAGGGACTTCACAGCTTTCTTT.